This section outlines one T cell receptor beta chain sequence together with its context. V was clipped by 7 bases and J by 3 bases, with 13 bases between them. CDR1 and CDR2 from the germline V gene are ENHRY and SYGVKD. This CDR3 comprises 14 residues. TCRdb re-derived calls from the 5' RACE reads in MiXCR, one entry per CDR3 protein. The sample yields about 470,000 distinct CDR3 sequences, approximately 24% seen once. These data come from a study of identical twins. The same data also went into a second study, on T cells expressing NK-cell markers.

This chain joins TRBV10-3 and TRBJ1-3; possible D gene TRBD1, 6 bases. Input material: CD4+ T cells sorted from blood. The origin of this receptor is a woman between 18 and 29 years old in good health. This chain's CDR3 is CAITAQGGGNTIYF. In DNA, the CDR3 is TGTGCCATCACGGCACAGGGAGGTGGAAACACCATATATTTT.